These 10 T cell receptor beta chains originate from one sample sequenced in a study of T cells expressing NK-cell markers. After re-calling the 5' RACE reads, TCRdb lists one entry per CDR3 protein, DNA absent. The repertoire table contains about 550,000 distinct CDR3 sequences. The sequenced material came from blood T cells: a sorted CD56 or NKG2C T cell subset, CD4+ or CD8+ T cells, or bulk PBMC T cells (not recorded which). These TCRs come from a man aged 18-30 years in good health.

The CDR3 sequence is CASTRGGNGNQPQHF. The genes are TRBV6-1 and TRBJ1-5; as DNA is missing, the TRBD1 call by TCRdb cannot be tested. This CDR3 region has 15 residues. The germline V gene has CDR1 MNHNS and CDR2 SASEGT.

V and J are TRBV5-5 and TRBJ1-3; TCRdb's D gene call, TRBD1, goes unchecked for lack of DNA. This CDR3 contains 15 residues. The germline gives CDR1 SGHKS, CDR2 YYEKEE (reference sequence). The CDR3 loop reads CASSRDRGTGNTIYF.

The rearrangement uses TRBV28 and TRBJ1-1; TCRdb lists TRBD1, though no DNA is available to test this call. The CDR3 runs to 13 residues. The germline CDR1 and CDR2 sequences are MDHEN and SYDVKM. CDR3 sequence reads: CASRQGWDTEAFF.

V usage is TRBV5-1 and J usage is TRBJ1-1. Per germline, CDR1 SGHRS and CDR2 YFSETQ. The CDR3 runs 14 residues. CDR3 region: CASSSTYRNTEAFF.

The J gene is TRBJ2-3, the V gene TRBV12-3 or TRBV12-4; TCRdb's D gene call, TRBD2, goes unchecked for lack of DNA. The CDR3 contains 17 residues. This chain's CDR3 is CASSLGSRAGGANTQYF.

The V call is TRBV6-5, the J call TRBJ2-5; the TCRdb D gene call, TRBD2, has no DNA to confirm it. The CDR3 totals 17 residues. Germline-derived CDR1 and CDR2 are MNHEY and SVGAGI. The CDR3 here is CASSYGTSGTHRETQYF.

This CDR3 is CSALDRVGYEQYF. The J gene is TRBJ2-7, the V gene TRBV20-1; TCRdb outputs TRBD1, but without DNA this stays unchecked. Germline V CDR1 and CDR2: DFQATT, SNEGSKA (reference sequence). The CDR3 is 13 amino acids.

The chain joins TRBV20-1 to TRBJ1-2; TCRdb designates TRBD1, a call that cannot be tested without DNA. The CDR3 covers 14 residues. Germline V gene sequence: CDR1 DFQATT, CDR2 SNEGSKA (reference sequence). The CDR3 protein is CSARRSDRAYGYTF.

J is TRBJ2-7 and V is TRBV7-9; TCRdb proposes TRBD1, but this gene call is untestable without DNA. Germline values: CDR1 SEHNR, CDR2 FQNEAQ (reference sequence). The CDR3 runs 17 residues. CDR3 residues: CASSLLGARTNFYEQYF.

V usage is TRBV29-1 and J usage is TRBJ2-3. Germline V lookup: CDR1 SQVTM, CDR2 ANQGSEA. The CDR3 extends over 14 amino acids. CDR3 amino acids: CSVVSGVGTDTQYF.